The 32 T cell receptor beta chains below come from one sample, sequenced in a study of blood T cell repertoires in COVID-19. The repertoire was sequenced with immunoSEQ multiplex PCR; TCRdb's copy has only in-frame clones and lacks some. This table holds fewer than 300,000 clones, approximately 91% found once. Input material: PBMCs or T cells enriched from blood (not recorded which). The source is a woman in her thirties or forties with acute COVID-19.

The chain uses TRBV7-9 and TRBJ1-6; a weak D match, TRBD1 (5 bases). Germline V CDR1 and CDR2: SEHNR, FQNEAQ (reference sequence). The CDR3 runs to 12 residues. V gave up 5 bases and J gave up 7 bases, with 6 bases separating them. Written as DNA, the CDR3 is TGTGCCAGCAGCCGGACAAATTCACCCCTCCACTTT. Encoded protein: CASSRTNSPLHF.

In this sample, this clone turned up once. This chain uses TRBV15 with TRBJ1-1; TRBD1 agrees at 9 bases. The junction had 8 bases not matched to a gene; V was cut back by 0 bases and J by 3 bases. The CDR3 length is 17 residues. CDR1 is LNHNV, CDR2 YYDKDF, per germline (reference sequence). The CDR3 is CATSRDSYRGQYTEAFF. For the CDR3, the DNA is TGTGCCACCAGCAGAGACTCCTACAGGGGGCAATACACTGAAGCTTTCTTT.

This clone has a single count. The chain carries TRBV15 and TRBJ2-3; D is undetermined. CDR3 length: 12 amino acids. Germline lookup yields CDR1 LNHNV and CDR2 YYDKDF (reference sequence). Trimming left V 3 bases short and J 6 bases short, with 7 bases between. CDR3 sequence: CATSSLMDTQYF. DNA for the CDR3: TGTGCCACCAGCAGTCTTATGGATACGCAGTATTTT.

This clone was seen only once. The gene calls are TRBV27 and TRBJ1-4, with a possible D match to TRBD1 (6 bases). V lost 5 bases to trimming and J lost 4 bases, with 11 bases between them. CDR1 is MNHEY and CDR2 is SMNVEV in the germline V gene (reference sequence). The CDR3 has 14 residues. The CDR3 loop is CASSGTGFNEKLFF. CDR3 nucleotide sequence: TGTGCCAGCAGTGGAACAGGGTTTAATGAAAAACTGTTTTTT.

CDR3 nucleotide sequence: TGTGCCACCGCTACAGGTCTTGTCGAGACCCAGTACTTC. Its translation is CATATGLVETQYF. The chain recombines TRBV12-3 or TRBV12-4 with TRBJ2-5; D possibly corresponds to TRBD1 (5 bases). Trimming removed 10 bases from V and 5 bases from J, with 17 bases in between. The CDR3 is made up of 13 amino acids.

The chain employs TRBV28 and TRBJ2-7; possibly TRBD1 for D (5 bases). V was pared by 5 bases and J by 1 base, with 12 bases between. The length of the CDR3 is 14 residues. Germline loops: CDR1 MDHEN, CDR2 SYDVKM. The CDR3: CASSAESGSYEQYF. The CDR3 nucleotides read TGTGCCAGCAGTGCTGAATCAGGGTCCTACGAGCAGTACTTC.

The CDR3 protein is CALSSGGYEQYF. CDR3 nucleotides: TGTGCCCTAAGCAGCGGCGGGTACGAGCAGTACTTC. The chain uses TRBV30 and TRBJ2-7; possibly TRBD2 for D (5 bases). The CDR3 runs 12 residues. Trimming took 8 bases from V and 4 from J, leaving 15 bases between them. Germline lookup yields CDR1 GTSNPN and CDR2 SVGIG (reference sequence).

Here the CDR3 reads CAEGGYGYTF. For the CDR3, the DNA is TGTGCCGAGGGCGGGTATGGCTACACCTTC. The chain recombines TRBV24-1 with TRBJ1-2, with D uncertain. CDR1 is KGHDR, CDR2 SFDVKD, per germline. Trimming cost V 12 bases and J 5 bases, with 9 bases left between them. The CDR3 totals 10 residues.

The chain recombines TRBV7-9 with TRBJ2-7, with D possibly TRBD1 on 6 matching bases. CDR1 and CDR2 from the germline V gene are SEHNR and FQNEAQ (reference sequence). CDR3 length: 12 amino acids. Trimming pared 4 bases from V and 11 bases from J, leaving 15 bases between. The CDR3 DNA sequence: TGTGCCAGCAGCTACGGGGACATTGGCAAGTACTTC. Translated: CASSYGDIGKYF.

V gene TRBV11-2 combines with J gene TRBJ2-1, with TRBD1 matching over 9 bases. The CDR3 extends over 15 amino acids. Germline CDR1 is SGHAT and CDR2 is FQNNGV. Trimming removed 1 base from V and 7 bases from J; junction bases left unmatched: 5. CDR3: CASSLVGQGVNEQFF. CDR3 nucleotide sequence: TGTGCCAGCAGCTTAGTGGGACAGGGCGTGAATGAGCAGTTCTTC.

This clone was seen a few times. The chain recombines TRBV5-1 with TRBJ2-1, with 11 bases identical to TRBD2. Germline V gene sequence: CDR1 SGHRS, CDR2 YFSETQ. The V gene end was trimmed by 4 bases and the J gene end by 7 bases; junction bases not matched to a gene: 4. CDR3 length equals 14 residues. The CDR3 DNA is TGCGCCAGCAGCCGTAGCGGGAGGGGTAATGAGCAGTTCTTC. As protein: CASSRSGRGNEQFF. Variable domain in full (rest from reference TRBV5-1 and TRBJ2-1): KAGVTQTPRYLIKTRGQQVTLSCSPISGHRSVSWYQQTPGQGLQFLFEYFSETQRNKGNFPGRFSGRQFSNSRSEMNVSTLELGDSALYLCASSRSGRGNEQFFGPGTRLTVL.

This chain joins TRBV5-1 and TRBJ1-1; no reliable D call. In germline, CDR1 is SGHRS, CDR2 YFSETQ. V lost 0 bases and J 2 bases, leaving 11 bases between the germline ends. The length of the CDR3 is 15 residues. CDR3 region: CASSLEGGVNTEAFF. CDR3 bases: TGCGCCAGCAGCTTGGAGGGAGGTGTAAACACTGAAGCTTTCTTT. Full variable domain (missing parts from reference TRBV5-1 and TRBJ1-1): KAGVTQTPRYLIKTRGQQVTLSCSPISGHRSVSWYQQTPGQGLQFLFEYFSETQRNKGNFPGRFSGRQFSNSRSEMNVSTLELGDSALYLCASSLEGGVNTEAFFGQGTRLTVV.

Here the CDR3 DNA reads TGTGCCAGCAGTTTACTGGGGGCCGGTGGCTACACCTTC. This sequence encodes CASSLLGAGGYTF. The chain has TRBV28 and TRBJ1-2; D may be TRBD1 (6 bases). CDR1 is MDHEN and CDR2 is SYDVKM in the germline V gene. The CDR3 consists of 13 residues. With 2 bases removed from V and 7 bases from J, the gap between germline ends came to 11 bases.

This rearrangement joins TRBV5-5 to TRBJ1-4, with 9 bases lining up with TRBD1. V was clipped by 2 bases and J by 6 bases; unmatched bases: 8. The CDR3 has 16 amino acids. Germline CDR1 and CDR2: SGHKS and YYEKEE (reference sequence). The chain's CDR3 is CASSFGTGGDYEKLFF. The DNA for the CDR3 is TGTGCCAGCAGCTTTGGTACAGGGGGCGACTATGAAAAACTGTTTTTT.

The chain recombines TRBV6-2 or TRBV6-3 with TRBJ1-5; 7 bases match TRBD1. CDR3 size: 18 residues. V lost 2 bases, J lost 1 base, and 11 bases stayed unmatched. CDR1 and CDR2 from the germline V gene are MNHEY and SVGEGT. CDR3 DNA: TGTGCCAGCAGTTACGGCGCCGAGGGGGCGAGGAGCAATCAGCCCCAGCATTTT. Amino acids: CASSYGAEGARSNQPQHF.

In DNA form, the CDR3 reads TGTGCCAGCAGCTTAGGTCCCCGGGACAGGGCTGGGAGGGAGCAGTACTTC. Protein product: CASSLGPRDRAGREQYF. This chain connects TRBV7-2 to TRBJ2-7, with 9 bases lining up with TRBD1. The J segment lost 7 bases and the V segment lost 1 base, leaving 14 bases of the junction unmatched. Germline assignment: CDR1 SGHTA and CDR2 FQGNSA. The CDR3 runs to 17 residues.

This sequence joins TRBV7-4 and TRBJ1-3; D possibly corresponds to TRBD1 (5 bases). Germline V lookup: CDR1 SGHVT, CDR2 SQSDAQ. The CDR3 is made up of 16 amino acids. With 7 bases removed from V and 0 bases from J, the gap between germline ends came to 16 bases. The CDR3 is CASTRQLTASGNTIYF. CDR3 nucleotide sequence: TGTGCCAGCACTCGACAGCTTACAGCCTCTGGAAACACCATATATTTT.

Here the CDR3 DNA reads TGCGCCAGCAGCGCTTCGGACAGGGGGTGGGGGAACACTGAAGCTTTCTTT. This codes for CASSASDRGWGNTEAFF. V gene TRBV10-2 combines with J gene TRBJ1-1; 10 bases are a match to TRBD1. Germline CDR1 is WSHSY and CDR2 is SAAADI. V dropped 6 bases and J dropped 1; count of bases not matched to a gene: 11. This CDR3 has 17 residues.

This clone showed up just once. The DNA for the CDR3 is TGTGCCAGCAGCCCCCGGGACAGGGTCAACACTGAAGCTTTCTTT. This translates into CASSPRDRVNTEAFF. The chain uses TRBV7-8 and TRBJ1-1; 9 nucleotides align to TRBD1. J lost 2 bases, V lost 5 bases, and 6 bases had no gene match. CDR1 SGHVS and CDR2 FQNEAQ come from the germline V gene. This CDR3 contains 15 residues.

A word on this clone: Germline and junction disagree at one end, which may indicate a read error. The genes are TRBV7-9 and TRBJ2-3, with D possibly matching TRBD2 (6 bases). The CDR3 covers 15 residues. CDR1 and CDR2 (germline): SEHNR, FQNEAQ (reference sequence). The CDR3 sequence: CASSLSSGRQIRVRF. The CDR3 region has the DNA TGTGCCAGCAGCCTAAGTAGCGGAAGACAGATACGGGTTCGTTTT.

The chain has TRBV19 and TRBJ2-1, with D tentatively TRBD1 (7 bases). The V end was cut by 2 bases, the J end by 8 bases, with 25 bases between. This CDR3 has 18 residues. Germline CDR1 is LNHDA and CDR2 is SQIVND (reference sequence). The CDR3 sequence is CASSISPGGLYGFYEQFF. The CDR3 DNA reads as TGTGCCAGTAGTATATCCCCAGGGGGACTCTACGGTTTCTATGAGCAGTTCTTC. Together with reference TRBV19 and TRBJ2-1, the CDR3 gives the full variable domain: DGGITQSPKYLFRKEGQNVTLSCEQNLNHDAMYWYRQDPGQGLRLIYYSQIVNDFQKGDIAEGYSVSREKKESFPLTVTSAQKNPTAFYLCASSISPGGLYGFYEQFFGPGTRLTVL.

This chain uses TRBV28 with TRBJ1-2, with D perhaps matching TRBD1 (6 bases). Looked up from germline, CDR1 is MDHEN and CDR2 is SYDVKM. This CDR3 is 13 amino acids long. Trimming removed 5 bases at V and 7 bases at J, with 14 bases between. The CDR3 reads CASSTQGLTGYTF. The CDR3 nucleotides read TGTGCCAGCAGTACGCAGGGGCTCACTGGCTACACCTTC.

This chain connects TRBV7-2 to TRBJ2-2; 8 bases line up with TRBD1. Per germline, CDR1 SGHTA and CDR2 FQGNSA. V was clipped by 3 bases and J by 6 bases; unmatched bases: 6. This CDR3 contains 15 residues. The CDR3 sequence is CASSFNTQGAGELFF. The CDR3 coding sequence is TGTGCCAGCAGCTTTAATACACAGGGGGCCGGGGAGCTGTTTTTT.

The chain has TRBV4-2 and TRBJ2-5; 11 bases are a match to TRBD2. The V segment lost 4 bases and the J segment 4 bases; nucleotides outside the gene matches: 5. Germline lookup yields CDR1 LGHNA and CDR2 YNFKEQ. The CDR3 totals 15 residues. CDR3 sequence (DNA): TGTGCCAGCAGCCCTACTAGCGGGAGTCGAGAGACCCAGTACTTC. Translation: CASSPTSGSRETQYF.

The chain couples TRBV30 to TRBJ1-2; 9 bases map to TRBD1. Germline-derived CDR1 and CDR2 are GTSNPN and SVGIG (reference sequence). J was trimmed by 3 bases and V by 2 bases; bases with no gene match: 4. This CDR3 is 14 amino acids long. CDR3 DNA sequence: TGTGCCTGGAGTAGACAGGGGGATCACTATGGCTACACCTTC. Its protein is CAWSRQGDHYGYTF.

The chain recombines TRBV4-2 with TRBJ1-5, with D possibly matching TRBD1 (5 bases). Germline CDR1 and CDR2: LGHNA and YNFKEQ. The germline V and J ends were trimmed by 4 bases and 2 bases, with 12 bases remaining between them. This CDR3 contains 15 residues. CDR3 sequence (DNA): TGTGCCAGCAGCCTTGACAGTACGGGCAATCAGCCCCAGCATTTT. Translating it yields CASSLDSTGNQPQHF.

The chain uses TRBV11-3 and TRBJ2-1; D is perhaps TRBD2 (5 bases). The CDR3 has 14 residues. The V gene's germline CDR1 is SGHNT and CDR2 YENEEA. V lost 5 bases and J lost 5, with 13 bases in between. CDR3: CASSPRAGNNEQFF. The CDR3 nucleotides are TGTGCCAGCAGCCCGAGGGCCGGAAACAATGAGCAGTTCTTC.

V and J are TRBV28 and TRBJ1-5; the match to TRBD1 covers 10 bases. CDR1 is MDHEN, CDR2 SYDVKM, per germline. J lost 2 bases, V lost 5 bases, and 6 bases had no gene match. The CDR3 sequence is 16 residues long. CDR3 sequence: CASSLPGTGGNQPQHF. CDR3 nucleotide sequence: TGTGCCAGCAGTCTCCCCGGGACAGGGGGCAATCAGCCCCAGCATTTT. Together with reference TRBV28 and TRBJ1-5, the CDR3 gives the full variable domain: DVKVTQSSRYLVKRTGEKVFLECVQDMDHENMFWYRQDPGLGLRLIYFSYDVKMKEKGDIPEGYSVSREKKERFSLILESASTNQTSMYLCASSLPGTGGNQPQHFGDGTRLSIL.

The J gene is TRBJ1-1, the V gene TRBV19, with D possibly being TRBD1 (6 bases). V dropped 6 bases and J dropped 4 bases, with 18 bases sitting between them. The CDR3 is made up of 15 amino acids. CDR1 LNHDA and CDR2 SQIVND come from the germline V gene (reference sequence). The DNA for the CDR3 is TGTGCCAGTAGAGCGACTGCAGGGGCGCGCACTGAAGCTTTCTTT. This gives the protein CASRATAGARTEAFF.

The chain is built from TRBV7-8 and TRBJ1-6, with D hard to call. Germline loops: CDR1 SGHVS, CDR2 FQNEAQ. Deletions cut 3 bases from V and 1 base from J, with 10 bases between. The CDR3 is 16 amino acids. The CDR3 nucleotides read TGTGCCAGCAGCTTCAGCGGAGGATCCTATAATTCACCCCTCCACTTT. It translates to CASSFSGGSYNSPLHF.

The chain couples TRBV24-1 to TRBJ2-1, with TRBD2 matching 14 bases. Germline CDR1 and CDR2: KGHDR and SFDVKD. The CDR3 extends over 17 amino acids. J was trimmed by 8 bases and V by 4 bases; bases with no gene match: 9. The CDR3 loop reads CATSDRGTSGSRDEQFF. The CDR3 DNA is TGTGCCACCAGTGACCGTGGGACTAGCGGGAGTCGCGATGAGCAGTTCTTC.

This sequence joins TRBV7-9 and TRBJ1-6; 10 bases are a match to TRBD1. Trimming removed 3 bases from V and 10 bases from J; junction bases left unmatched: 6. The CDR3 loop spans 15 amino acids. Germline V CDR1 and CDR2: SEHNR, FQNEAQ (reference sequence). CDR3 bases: TGTGCCAGCAGCTTCGGACAGGGGGACGAGTCACCCCTCCACTTT. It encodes CASSFGQGDESPLHF. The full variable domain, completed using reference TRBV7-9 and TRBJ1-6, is DTGVSQNPRHKITKRGQNVTFRCDPISEHNRLYWYRQTLGQGPEFLTYFQNEAQLEKSRLLSDRFSAERPKGSFSTLEIQRTEQGDSAMYLCASSFGQGDESPLHFGNGTRLTVT.